This T cell receptor (beta chain) was sequenced during a study of cytomegalovirus exposure and HLA in healthy donors. Findings and limits, study-wide: Highest at DRB1 and lowest at HLA-C, TCR association rates differed among HLA loci in a later analysis. Later on, analysis showed that most CMV-associated TCR beta chains appeared to be HLA-restricted. A highly shared variant cluster was judged a likely technical artifact.

This clone was observed once. Its antigen is not known. The PCR used 60 Vbeta and 13 Jbeta primers. Some clones are missing from TCRdb's copy, which holds only in-frame ones; the method was immunoSEQ multiplex PCR. The table lists approximately 140,000 clones, over 70% of them singletons. Trimming cost V 4 bases and J 10 bases, with 19 bases left between them. Germline CDR1 reads SGHDN; CDR2 reads FVKESK. This CDR3 is 14 amino acids long. The V and J genes are TRBV14 and TRBJ1-2; D possibly corresponds to TRBD1 (5 bases). The source is a woman aged 40 to 55 in good health and CMV-seronegative. Sequenced: PBMCs. CDR3 nucleotide sequence: TGTGCCAGCAGCCCTCGTTCGGAAACAGGAAACTACACCTTC. Translation gives CASSPRSETGNYTF.